The present entry profiles one TCR beta chain with its context. This sample is part of a study of a mutant IDH1 vaccine in newly diagnosed glioma. The method was immunoSEQ multiplex PCR; TCRdb's version includes in-frame clones alone and lacks a portion of them. Of around 88,000 clones in the sample, roughly 75% are singletons; the top ten hold 7.5%. CDR3 length equals 15 residues. The V gene's germline CDR1 is ENHRY and CDR2 SYGVKD. V was pared by 0 bases and J by 5 bases, with 11 bases between. The time point was: baseline, week 1 (first vaccination visit). The treatment denotes: pre-vaccination baseline after standard-of-care therapy.

This receptor was taken from a man aged 35 to 55 with glioma. Here the sequenced sample was PBMCs, taken from a glioma patient treated with radiotherapy, temozolomide or both. The J gene is TRBJ1-5, the V gene TRBV10-3; TRBD1 might be the D (5 bases). The CDR3 DNA reads TGTGCCATCAGTGAGTCCTGGGGGTTCGATCAGCCCCAGCATTTT. As protein: CAISESWGFDQPQHF.